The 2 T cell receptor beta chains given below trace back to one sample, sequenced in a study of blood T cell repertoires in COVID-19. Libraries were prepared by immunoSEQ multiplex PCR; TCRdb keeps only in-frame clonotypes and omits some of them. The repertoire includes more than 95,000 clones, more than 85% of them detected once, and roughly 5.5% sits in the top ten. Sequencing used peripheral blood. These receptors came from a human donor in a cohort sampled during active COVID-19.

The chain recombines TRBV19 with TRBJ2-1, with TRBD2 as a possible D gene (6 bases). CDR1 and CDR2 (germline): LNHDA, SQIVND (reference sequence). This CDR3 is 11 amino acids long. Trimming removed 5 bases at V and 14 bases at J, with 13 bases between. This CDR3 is CASSQAGHKFF. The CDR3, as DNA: TGTGCCAGTAGTCAAGCGGGCCACAAGTTCTTC.

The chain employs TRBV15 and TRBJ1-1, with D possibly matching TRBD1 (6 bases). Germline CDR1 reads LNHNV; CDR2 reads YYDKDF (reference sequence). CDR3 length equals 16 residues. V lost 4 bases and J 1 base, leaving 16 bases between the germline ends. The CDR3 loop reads CATSKPKGQENTEAFF. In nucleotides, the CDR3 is TGTGCCACCAGCAAACCGAAGGGACAAGAGAACACTGAAGCTTTCTTT.